This T cell receptor beta chain is drawn from a study of PD-1 blockade in mismatch repair-deficient tumors. The data were produced by immunoSEQ multiplex PCR, yet TCRdb's version contains in-frame clones alone and is incomplete. The table lists roughly 17,000 clones, about 80% of them singletons, with more than 1.5% in the top ten. The study, taken as a whole, reports: Tumor-resident clones, often undetectable pretreatment in blood, expanded then contracted after pembrolizumab.

From germline, CDR1 is LGHNA and CDR2 YNFKEQ. The CDR3 is 20 residues long. Unmatched junction bases numbered 18, after V lost 1 base and J lost 6 bases. Turning to this clone: What it binds is not known.

Mismatch repair deficiency was confirmed in all patients, by PCR or immunohistochemistry. TCRs were sequenced from a few patients responding to pembrolizumab. This rearrangement joins TRBV4-2 to TRBJ2-1; 10 nucleotides match TRBD1. The sequence came from an adult with mismatch repair-deficient cancer. This specimen consisted of PBMCs, obtained about 23 weeks after starting pembrolizumab. The CDR3: CASSQALGQGSGRGGNEQFF. The CDR3, as DNA: TGTGCCAGCAGCCAAGCGCTGGGACAGGGGAGCGGGAGAGGGGGCAATGAGCAGTTCTTC.